This entry concerns a single TCR beta chain. The sample belongs to a study of beta chain features in type 1 diabetes. The germline CDR1 and CDR2 sequences are GTSNPN and SVGIG (reference sequence). CDR3 length: 14 amino acids. V dropped 2 bases and J dropped 4; count of bases not matched to a gene: 3. TCRB transcripts that were expressed got sequenced, as all of the isolated RNA had been reverse transcribed. Only in-frame clones appear in the TCRdb table, and some are missing; sequencing was by immunoSEQ multiplex PCR. Of more than 150,000 clones listed, 11% are singletons. The chain has TRBV30 and TRBJ1-4, with 8 bases fitting TRBD1. The source is a man between 18 and 35 years old in good health. Specimen: central memory CD4+ T cells from blood. The DNA of the CDR3 is TGTGCCTGGAGTTCGACAGGGGTTAATGAAAAACTGTTTTTT. Translation: CAWSSTGVNEKLFF.